The clone carrying this T cell receptor beta chain appeared once. CDR3 length: 17 residues. This sample was included in a study of blood T cell repertoires in COVID-19. Whole-study context: Specimens from acute and convalescent COVID-19 originated in the United States, Italy and Spain. Sample material is recorded as cDNA or gDNA derived from T cells, B-cell-depleted T cells, or PBMCs.

Original methodology: Scientists estimated how many nucleated cells there were by amplifying reference gene primers. Here immunoSEQ multiplex PCR was the method, and the copy in TCRdb shows in-frame clones only, minus some. V, J and clone size are those of that table, while D and trimming were read from the DNA. The sample lists roughly 40,000 clones, 85% to 90% occurring once. Sequencing was performed on peripheral blood. The chain couples TRBV1 to TRBJ1-2. TRBV1 is a listed pseudogene. This receptor was taken from a man aged 45 to 65 with active COVID-19. The CDR3 DNA reads as TGCACCAGCAGCCAACCCCTGGGCGGGGGAAGATTTTCTGGCTACACCTTC. Translation gives CTSSQPLGGGRFSGYTF.